This TCR beta chain came from a study of monozygotic twins with inflammatory bowel disease. Germline V lookup: CDR1 LGHNT, CDR2 FRNRAP. The CDR3 runs 12 residues. With respect to this clonotype: Its antigen remains unidentified.

Regarding the study as a whole: No distinction between different T cell subtypes was possible.

TCRdb processed the 5' RACE reads again and assigns one entry to each CDR3 protein, with no DNA. Its table records 150,000 to 200,000 distinct CDR3 sequences. The chain links TRBV12-5 to TRBJ2-1. The source of this sequence is a human donor with ulcerative colitis or Crohn's disease, or a healthy co-twin of an affected twin (not recorded which). Sequencing was carried out using blood. The CDR3 sequence: CASGLLGNEQFF.